Below are 9 T cell receptor beta chains sequenced from a single sample in a study of Ad26.COV2.S vaccination and SARS-CoV-2 variants. Treatment here: some 20 received Ad26.COV2.S at low or high dose, single or two shots; about 5 received placebo; per-sample allocation not given. On day 63 after the first injection, vaccine and placebo recipients gave samples. Sequencing was performed with immunoSEQ multiplex PCR; in TCRdb, only in-frame clones are kept and a portion is missing. The table has 410,000 or so clones, 80% to 95% seen once. The sample consisted of peripheral blood, taken in a trial of Ad26.COV2.S vaccine versus placebo. Source of these receptors: a person aged 18-60 years who received the Ad26.COV2.S COVID-19 vaccine or a placebo.

V gene TRBV10-3 combines with J gene TRBJ2-5; D might be TRBD1 or TRBD2, each matching 6 bases. CDR3 length equals 13 residues. Germline V gene data show CDR1 as ENHRY and CDR2 as SYGVKD. V gave up 10 bases and J gave up 2 bases, with 14 bases separating them. The CDR3 DNA reads TGTGCCACCCGAGGGGGGCCTCAAGAGACCCAGTACTTC. Translating gives CATRGGPQETQYF.

The chain employs TRBV5-7 and TRBJ1-5; perhaps TRBD1 as D (6 bases). TRBV5-7 is an open reading frame whose function is uncertain. This CDR3 has 17 residues. Trimming stripped 4 bases from V and 5 bases from J, with 22 bases between. For the CDR3, the DNA is TGTGCCAGCAGCCTACAGGGATGCGTGCCCCCTTATCAGCCCCAGCATTTT. This encodes CASSLQGCVPPYQPQHF.

This chain uses TRBV5-4 with TRBJ2-7; D uncertain. Trimming removed 2 bases at V and 6 bases at J, with 9 bases between. There are 12 residues in the CDR3. Per germline, CDR1 SGHNT and CDR2 YYREEE (reference sequence). The CDR3 DNA reads TGTGCCAGCAGCTTAATTCTCTCCGAGCAGTACTTC. This translates into CASSLILSEQYF.

This clone was found once. The chain couples TRBV9 to TRBJ2-5; TRBD2 aligns across 16 bases. V shed 2 bases, J shed 2 bases, and the junction held 3 bases outside the gene matches. Germline loops: CDR1 SGDLS, CDR2 YYNGEE. The CDR3 covers 17 residues. DNA for the CDR3: TGTGCCAGCAGCGTTGGGACTAGCGGGGGGGAGCAAGAGACCCAGTACTTC. Protein sequence: CASSVGTSGGEQETQYF.

The chain couples TRBV5-1 to TRBJ1-2; 9 bases align to TRBD1. The V gene end was trimmed by 4 bases and the J gene end by 2 bases; junction bases not matched to a gene: 3. Per the germline V gene, CDR1 is SGHRS and CDR2 is YFSETQ. This CDR3 contains 14 residues. The CDR3 spells CASSLQGANYGYTF. CDR3 DNA: TGCGCCAGCAGCCTACAGGGGGCAAACTATGGCTACACCTTC.

The chain employs TRBV7-9 and TRBJ1-1, with D tentatively TRBD1 (5 bases). Germline loops: CDR1 SEHNR, CDR2 FQNEAQ (reference sequence). This CDR3 has 15 amino acids. The germline V and J ends were trimmed by 5 bases and 3 bases, with 16 bases remaining between them. Here the CDR3 reads CASSADLGTDTEAFF. CDR3 DNA sequence: TGTGCCAGCAGCGCAGACCTGGGGACGGACACTGAAGCTTTCTTT.

The rearrangement links TRBV7-2 to TRBJ2-2, with D perhaps matching TRBD1 (6 bases). Germline-derived CDR1 and CDR2 are SGHTA and FQGNSA. Trimming pared 4 bases from V and 6 bases from J, leaving 18 bases between. This CDR3 has 16 residues. CDR3 loop: CASSYKSRQVAGELFF. CDR3 sequence (DNA): TGTGCCAGCAGCTATAAATCCCGACAGGTCGCCGGGGAGCTGTTTTTT.

CDR3 nucleotides: TGTGCCAGCAGCTTAGGACAGGGAGTTGGGTATGGCTACACCTTC. Amino acids: CASSLGQGVGYGYTF. The J gene is TRBJ1-2, the V gene TRBV5-4, with 8 bases matching TRBD1. Germline-derived CDR1 and CDR2 are SGHNT and YYREEE (reference sequence). V shed 2 bases and J 5 bases; nucleotides not matched to a gene: 8. This CDR3 spans 15 amino acids.

CDR3 residues: CATNVGTEAFF. CDR3 DNA: TGTGCCACCAATGTTGGCACTGAAGCTTTCTTT. The rearrangement uses TRBV28 and TRBJ1-1; D remains unclear. CDR1 and CDR2 from the germline V gene are MDHEN and SYDVKM. Trimming pared 10 bases from V and 4 bases from J, leaving 10 bases between. The CDR3 is 11 amino acids.